Shown below are 5 T cell receptor beta chains from a single sample sequenced in a study of beta chain features in type 1 diabetes. Expressed TCRB transcripts were sequenced because the entire RNA isolate underwent reverse transcription. Libraries were prepared by immunoSEQ multiplex PCR; TCRdb keeps only in-frame clonotypes and omits some of them. Of around 240,000 clones in the sample, roughly 9.6% were seen once. Sequenced: naive CD4+ T cells from blood. The receptors derive from a woman younger than 30 in good health.

The rearrangement joins TRBV5-4 to TRBJ2-7; 8 nucleotides agree with TRBD1. CDR3 size: 15 residues. The V gene end was trimmed by 2 bases and the J gene end by 3 bases; junction bases not matched to a gene: 7. CDR1 and CDR2 (germline): SGHNT, YYREEE (reference sequence). The CDR3 nucleotides read TGTGCCAGCAGCTTCAGCCGGGACAGGAGCTACGAGCAGTACTTC. Its translation is CASSFSRDRSYEQYF.

The chain carries TRBV19 and TRBJ2-1; D is unclear. The germline V gene encodes CDR1 LNHDA and CDR2 SQIVND (reference sequence). This CDR3 spans 15 amino acids. Trimming left V 2 bases short and J 7 bases short, with 15 bases between. The CDR3 bases are TGTGCCAGTAGTATATCAGGTTCGCGCCAGAATGAGCAGTTCTTC. This gives the protein CASSISGSRQNEQFF.

V is TRBV7-2 and J is TRBJ2-1; D ambiguous. There are 14 residues in the CDR3. Germline V gene lookup returns CDR1 SGHTA and CDR2 FQGNSA. The V and J ends lost 1 base and 4 bases respectively, with 8 bases between them. CDR3 amino acids: CASSLVTAYNEQFF. CDR3 bases: TGTGCCAGCAGCTTAGTTACCGCGTACAATGAGCAGTTCTTC.

This clone was seen a few times. This chain links TRBV5-1 with TRBJ1-4, with 9 bases identical to TRBD1. The CDR3 is 19 residues long. The V and J ends lost 4 bases and 0 bases, in that order; junction bases with no gene match: 13. The germline gives CDR1 SGHRS, CDR2 YFSETQ. The CDR3 spells CASSTRTGALHSTNEKLFF. The CDR3 DNA is TGCGCCAGCAGCACCCGGACAGGGGCCCTGCATTCAACTAATGAAAAACTGTTTTTT.

The chain has TRBV5-4 and TRBJ2-3; 14 bases are shared with TRBD2. Germline-derived CDR1 and CDR2 are SGHNT and YYREEE (reference sequence). This CDR3 comprises 16 residues. The junction had 5 bases not matched to a gene; V was cut back by 2 bases and J by 6 bases. DNA of the CDR3: TGTGCCAGCAGCTTTAGGACTAGCGGGAGGAAGGATACGCAGTATTTT. It codes for CASSFRTSGRKDTQYF. The full variable domain, completed using reference TRBV5-4 and TRBJ2-3, is ETGVTQSPTHLIKTRGQQVTLRCSSQSGHNTVSWYQQALGQGPQFIFQYYREEENGRGNFPPRFSGLQFPNYSSELNVNALELDDSALYLCASSFRTSGRKDTQYFGPGTRLTVL.